This TCR beta chain was observed in a study of T cell responses to AZD1222 COVID-19 vaccine. Whole-study findings and limits: Targeting of unmutated variant regions was reportedly seen in nearly half of spike-specific TCRs. White British donors predominated, females outnumbered males, and clonal diversity was possibly underestimated.

The protocol was immunoSEQ multiplex PCR, while the TCRdb copy is restricted to in-frame clones and leaves out a portion. The sample consists of tens of thousands of clones, roughly 80% of them appearing once. This clone was detected once. Its specificity is not known. Here the sequenced sample was peripheral blood, taken on day 0 of AZD1222 vaccination. This sequence originates from an adult in good health.

The CDR3: CATEGQGREKLFF. CDR3 nucleotides: TGTGCCACCGAAGGACAGGGCAGGGAAAAACTGTTTTTT. This chain connects TRBV18 to TRBJ1-4, with 8 bases identical to TRBD1. The CDR3 length is 13 residues. From germline, CDR1 is KGHSH and CDR2 LQKENI. V lost 10 bases and J lost 8; bases outside the gene matches: 9. Filled out from reference TRBV18 and TRBJ1-4, the complete variable domain reads NAGVMQNPRHLVRRRGQEARLRCSPMKGHSHVYWYRQLPEEGLKFMVYLQKENIIDESGMPKERFSAEFPKEGPSILRIQQVVRGDSAAYFCATEGQGREKLFFGSGTQLSVL.